What follows describes a single T cell receptor (beta chain). Its antigen is not identified. Profiling relied on immunoSEQ multiplex PCR, and the TCRdb table lists in-frame clones only, not all of them. Of 4,000 to 5,000 clones in the sample, around three quarters were seen once. Recipient blood drawn about 28 days pretransplant and days 30, 100, 180 after. The data stem from a study of T cell clonotyping in hematopoietic cell transplantation. Notes on the study in general: At the given depth, recipient repertoires were over 95% de novo clonotypes. After transplant, recipient diversity fell while pathologically expanded clonotypes grew through day 180. Graft donor and pretransplant recipient Inverse Simpson Index values predicted broader posttransplant TCR diversity.

The TCR comes from a male patient aged 60-70 years who had an allogeneic stem cell transplant, so the T cells may come from the graft donor. Some clones in this sample may be carry-over from other donors' samples. Source: PBMCs, taken 100 days after allogeneic stem cell transplant.

The CDR3 protein is CASSDSGGASDEQFF. The CDR3 DNA reads as TGTGCCAGCAGTGACTCTGGGGGGGCCTCAGATGAGCAGTTCTTC. V gene TRBV6-4 combines with J gene TRBJ2-1; D perhaps matches TRBD2 (7 bases). CDR3 size: 15 residues. Per germline, CDR1 MRHNA and CDR2 SNTAGT. Deletions cut 0 bases from V and 8 bases from J, with 14 bases between.